Described below is a single TCR beta chain sequence and its context. Its antigen is as yet unknown. These data originate in a study of cytomegalovirus exposure and HLA in healthy donors. Study outcomes and limitations: One cluster of highly shared sequence variants probably arose as a sequencing artifact. Researchers reported from a later analysis that most CMV-associated TCR beta chains appeared HLA-restricted.

CDR3 length: 14 residues. The V segment lost 6 bases and the J segment 5 bases; nucleotides outside the gene matches: 6. Per the germline V gene, CDR1 is MNHEY and CDR2 is SVGAGI. All the people who gave samples were healthy bone marrow donors. Primers: 60 Vbeta forward and 13 Jbeta reverse. TCRdb keeps only in-frame clones here, not all; method: immunoSEQ multiplex PCR. With about 83,000 clones in the sample, the ten largest clones hold 3% to 4.5%. The rearrangement uses TRBV6-5 and TRBJ2-7, with 11 bases fitting TRBD2. The clonotype comes from a man between 18 and 35 years old in good health and CMV-seropositive. The specimen sequenced was PBMCs. The CDR3 nucleotides read TGTGCCAGCAGCTCGGGACTAGCGGTGAACGAGCAGTACTTC. This sequence encodes CASSSGLAVNEQYF.